Below are 30 T cell receptor beta chains sequenced from a single sample in a study of shared clonotypes between healthy human individuals. Produced via immunoSEQ multiplex PCR; TCRdb's table is partial and in-frame only. Among around 370,000 clones listed, 95% to 97% were seen once. Sequenced sample: memory CD8+ T cells sorted from blood. Subset noted: CD45RO+ cells pooled with CCR7-negative TemRA cells. The receptor set was obtained from a man younger than 40 in good health.

The genes are TRBV19 and TRBJ1-5; possibly TRBD1 for D (5 bases). Germline CDR1 and CDR2: LNHDA and SQIVND (reference sequence). The V end was cut by 3 bases, the J end by 0 bases, with 12 bases between. CDR3 length equals 16 residues. DNA of the CDR3: TGTGCCAGTAGTATTGGGGGGTTCAATAGCAATCAGCCCCAGCATTTT. Its protein product is CASSIGGFNSNQPQHF.

V is TRBV27 and J is TRBJ1-6; D is undetermined. V was pared by 7 bases and J by 10 bases, with 11 bases between. The germline gives CDR1 MNHEY, CDR2 SMNVEV (reference sequence). The CDR3 runs 12 residues. The chain's CDR3 is CASKRLQSPLHF. The CDR3 bases are TGTGCCAGCAAGAGGCTCCAATCACCCCTCCACTTT.

In its sample, this clone was seen once. The J gene is TRBJ1-4, the V gene TRBV28, with no clear D. This CDR3 comprises 12 residues. V was cut by 3 bases and J by 7 bases, with 6 bases left in between. Germline CDR1 is MDHEN and CDR2 is SYDVKM. Here the CDR3 reads CASSFWGEKLFF. The CDR3, as DNA: TGTGCCAGCAGTTTCTGGGGTGAAAAACTGTTTTTT.

This chain links TRBV19 with TRBJ2-2; D gene unclear. Germline loops: CDR1 LNHDA, CDR2 SQIVND (reference sequence). V lost 6 bases and J lost 7, with 15 bases in between. The CDR3 totals 14 residues. The DNA for the CDR3 is TGTGCCAGTAGATCCCCCTTCAGGCTCGGGGAGCTGTTTTTT. Translation gives CASRSPFRLGELFF. The full variable domain, its missing parts supplied by reference TRBV19 and TRBJ2-2, is DGGITQSPKYLFRKEGQNVTLSCEQNLNHDAMYWYRQDPGQGLRLIYYSQIVNDFQKGDIAEGYSVSREKKESFPLTVTSAQKNPTAFYLCASRSPFRLGELFFGEGSRLTVL.

This clone was seen a single time. For the CDR3, the DNA is TGTGCCAGCAGCGGAGACCCCACAGATACGCAGTATTTT. The encoded protein is CASSGDPTDTQYF. The rearrangement joins TRBV28 to TRBJ2-3, with D hard to call. V lost 6 bases and J lost 2, with 9 bases in between. The CDR3 has 13 amino acids. Germline V CDR1 and CDR2: MDHEN, SYDVKM. Full variable domain (outside the CDR3, taken from reference TRBV28 and TRBJ2-3): DVKVTQSSRYLVKRTGEKVFLECVQDMDHENMFWYRQDPGLGLRLIYFSYDVKMKEKGDIPEGYSVSREKKERFSLILESASTNQTSMYLCASSGDPTDTQYFGPGTRLTVL.

The DNA of the CDR3 is TGCGCCAGCAGGAGTGAGGGGGGCACAGATACGCAGTATTTT. It codes for CASRSEGGTDTQYF. The chain joins TRBV5-1 to TRBJ2-3; TRBD1 might be the D (6 bases). Germline V gene lookup returns CDR1 SGHRS and CDR2 YFSETQ. This CDR3 has 14 amino acids. Trimming cost V 5 bases and J 1 base, with 11 bases left between them. The full variable domain, rest sourced from reference TRBV5-1 and TRBJ2-3, is KAGVTQTPRYLIKTRGQQVTLSCSPISGHRSVSWYQQTPGQGLQFLFEYFSETQRNKGNFPGRFSGRQFSNSRSEMNVSTLELGDSALYLCASRSEGGTDTQYFGPGTRLTVL.

The chain is built from TRBV7-2 and TRBJ2-1, with 10 positions matching TRBD2. The V gene's germline CDR1 is SGHTA and CDR2 FQGNSA. This CDR3 contains 19 residues. V shed 1 base, J shed 3 bases, and the junction held 12 bases outside the gene matches. CDR3 coding DNA: TGTGCCAGCAGCTTAGTTTCGGCTAGCGGGAGTCCGCACTACAATGAGCAGTTCTTC. Encoded protein: CASSLVSASGSPHYNEQFF.

The rearrangement joins TRBV13 to TRBJ2-7; weak D call: TRBD1 (6 bases). With 2 bases removed from V and 6 bases from J, the gap between germline ends came to 14 bases. The CDR3 runs to 14 residues. The germline CDR1 and CDR2 sequences are PRHDT and FYEKMQ (reference sequence). The CDR3 region is CASSLTPSGVEQYF. The CDR3, as DNA: TGTGCCAGCAGCTTAACCCCATCAGGGGTCGAGCAGTACTTC. Together with reference TRBV13 and TRBJ2-7, the CDR3 gives the full variable domain: AAGVIQSPRHLIKEKRETATLKCYPIPRHDTVYWYQQGPGQDPQFLISFYEKMQSDKGSIPDRFSAQQFSDYHSELNMSSLELGDSALYFCASSLTPSGVEQYFGPGTRLTVT.

The table lists this clone with a count of one. V gene TRBV6-1 combines with J gene TRBJ2-5; D might be TRBD2 (6 bases). This CDR3 region has 16 residues. The germline V gene has CDR1 MNHNS and CDR2 SASEGT. V lost 1 base and J lost 4, with 16 bases in between. The chain's CDR3 is CASSEGPTRKIETQYF. Here the CDR3 DNA reads TGTGCCAGCAGTGAAGGTCCGACTAGGAAGATAGAGACCCAGTACTTC.

This clone was picked up one time. The V gene is TRBV13, the J gene TRBJ2-3; TRBD2 matches 13 bases. In germline, CDR1 is PRHDT, CDR2 FYEKMQ (reference sequence). The ends lost 0 bases at V and 3 bases at J; junction bases unmatched: 6. This CDR3 has 18 residues. CDR3 DNA sequence: TGTGCCAGCAGCTTAGGCGGACTAGCGGGAGTTCTGACAGATACGCAGTATTTT. It specifies CASSLGGLAGVLTDTQYF.

The J gene is TRBJ2-7, the V gene TRBV10-1, with 9 bases aligning to TRBD1. The CDR3 has 14 residues. Germline V lookup: CDR1 WNHNN, CDR2 SYGVQD (reference sequence). V gave up 2 bases and J gave up 4 bases; unmatched junction bases: 3. DNA of the CDR3: TGCGCCAGCAGTGAGGGGACAGGGCTTTACGAGCAGTACTTC. Translating it yields CASSEGTGLYEQYF.

The chain joins TRBV6-5 to TRBJ2-3; 7 bases match TRBD2. The CDR3 is 16 amino acids. CDR1 and CDR2 (germline): MNHEY, SVGAGI. The ends lost 0 bases at V and 5 bases at J; junction bases unmatched: 8. CDR3 bases: TGTGCCAGCAGTTACTCTCCTTTGATAGCGGGAGATACGCAGTATTTT. Translated: CASSYSPLIAGDTQYF.

The genes are TRBV18 and TRBJ2-3, with no clear D. The CDR3 has 16 residues. Per germline, CDR1 KGHSH and CDR2 LQKENI. V was clipped by 6 bases and J by 2 bases, with 18 bases between them. The chain's CDR3 is CASSTSYLTNTDTQYF. CDR3 nucleotide sequence: TGTGCCAGCTCGACCAGTTACCTAACAAACACAGATACGCAGTATTTT. Based on the CDR3 plus reference TRBV18 and TRBJ2-3, the full variable domain is NAGVMQNPRHLVRRRGQEARLRCSPMKGHSHVYWYRQLPEEGLKFMVYLQKENIIDESGMPKERFSAEFPKEGPSILRIQQVVRGDSAAYFCASSTSYLTNTDTQYFGPGTRLTVL.

The V call is TRBV10-2, the J call TRBJ2-5; 9 positions match TRBD2. Unmatched junction bases numbered 5, after V lost 5 bases and J lost 1 base. Germline CDR1 reads WSHSY; CDR2 reads SAAADI. This CDR3 comprises 15 residues. As DNA, the CDR3 is TGCGCCAGCAGTTTGACTAGCGGTATCCAAGAGACCCAGTACTTC. This translates into CASSLTSGIQETQYF.

The gene calls are TRBV6-6 and TRBJ2-7; 9 positions agree with TRBD2. This CDR3 comprises 16 residues. Trimming removed 2 bases from V and 2 bases from J; junction bases left unmatched: 7. Germline V lookup: CDR1 MNHNY, CDR2 SVGAGI (reference sequence). The CDR3 protein is CASSYGFAGGTYEQYF. In DNA form, the CDR3 reads TGTGCCAGCAGTTACGGGTTCGCGGGAGGGACCTACGAGCAGTACTTC.

This chain joins TRBV19 and TRBJ2-5; TRBD1 might be the D (6 bases). Trimming pared 3 bases from V and 5 bases from J, leaving 10 bases between. CDR1 and CDR2 (germline): LNHDA, SQIVND (reference sequence). The CDR3 has 13 amino acids. Written as DNA, the CDR3 is TGTGCCAGTAGTATCCGACAGGCGGAGACCCAGTACTTC. Translated: CASSIRQAETQYF.

This rearrangement joins TRBV11-2 to TRBJ2-7, with 7 bases fitting TRBD1. V was pared by 7 bases and J by 5 bases, with 11 bases of the junction left unmatched. This CDR3 is 14 amino acids long. From germline, CDR1 is SGHAT and CDR2 FQNNGV. CDR3 coding DNA: TGTGCCAGCACCACTTACAGGGGTGGCCACGAGCAGTACTTC. This codes for CASTTYRGGHEQYF.

The CDR3 reads CASSLDRNTEAFF. CDR3 in DNA: TGTGCCAGCAGCTTAGACAGGAACACTGAAGCTTTCTTT. This chain joins TRBV7-2 and TRBJ1-1, with D unresolved. The V end lost 1 base, the J end lost 1 base, and 4 bases lay between the germline ends. This CDR3 has 13 residues. Per germline, CDR1 SGHTA and CDR2 FQGNSA.

Details on this clone: Other DNA sequences from this sample encode an identical CDR3 as well. CDR3: CASSASYEQYF. The CDR3 DNA reads as TGTGCCAGCAGTGCTTCCTACGAGCAGTACTTC. This chain connects TRBV2 to TRBJ2-7, with D hard to call. This CDR3 has 11 amino acids. The V and J ends lost 4 bases and 1 base respectively, with 2 bases between them. Germline assignment: CDR1 SNHLY and CDR2 FYNNEI.

CDR3 sequence (DNA): TGTGCCATCAGTGAGTCCCAGGGACTAGTGGTTTTTGAGCAGTACTTC. Protein sequence: CAISESQGLVVFEQYF. The chain is built from TRBV10-3 and TRBJ2-7, with 8 bases that match TRBD2. This CDR3 comprises 16 residues. The germline V gene encodes CDR1 ENHRY and CDR2 SYGVKD. V shed 0 bases and J 7 bases; nucleotides not matched to a gene: 11.

This clone was seen just once. The junction does not match germline at one end; this may be a read error. CDR3: CAGSLVGLPYEQYF. The CDR3 region has the DNA TGTGCCGGCAGCTTAGTCGGCCTCCCCTACGAGCAGTACTTC. This sequence joins TRBV7-9 and TRBJ2-7; D gene ambiguous. Germline CDR1 reads SEHNR; CDR2 reads FQNEAQ (reference sequence). CDR3 size: 14 residues.

In the case of this clone: This sample also contains other DNA sequences that code for the same CDR3. This sequence joins TRBV10-1 and TRBJ2-3; D ambiguous. This CDR3 is built from 11 residues. Per the germline V gene, CDR1 is WNHNN and CDR2 is SYGVQD (reference sequence). Trimming shortened V by 0 bases and J by 6 bases, and 1 base separated the two germline ends. DNA for the CDR3: TGCGCCAGCAGTGAGTCGGATACGCAGTATTTT. Translated, it gives CASSESDTQYF.

The CDR3 nucleotides read TGTGCCAGCAGCTACCCCTTAGGGGCCACCGCTTTCTGGGGCACTGAAGCTTTCTTT. This codes for CASSYPLGATAFWGTEAFF. The chain recombines TRBV13 with TRBJ1-1; a weak D match, TRBD1 (5 bases). The CDR3 has 19 residues. Germline lookup yields CDR1 PRHDT and CDR2 FYEKMQ (reference sequence). V was clipped by 4 bases and J by 4 bases, with 28 bases between them.

The V and J genes are TRBV4-1 and TRBJ2-1, with 8 bases fitting TRBD2. Trimming at V came to 4 bases and at J to 0 bases, leaving 5 bases not matched to a gene. The CDR3 has 16 residues. From germline, CDR1 is MGHRA and CDR2 YSYEKL. The CDR3: CASSRMREVSYNEQFF. CDR3 coding DNA: TGCGCCAGCAGCCGTATGCGGGAGGTCTCCTACAATGAGCAGTTCTTC.

This chain joins TRBV28 and TRBJ2-1; 9 bases fit TRBD2. With V trimmed by 7 bases and J by 6 bases, 7 bases remained unmatched. This CDR3 contains 14 residues. CDR1 is MDHEN and CDR2 is SYDVKM in the germline V gene. The CDR3 coding sequence is TGTGCCAGCACCGCGGGACTAGCCGGCAATGAGCAGTTCTTC. This gives the protein CASTAGLAGNEQFF.

The chain recombines TRBV5-8 with TRBJ2-5; no reliable D call. Germline V gene lookup returns CDR1 SGHTS and CDR2 YDEGEE. The CDR3 is 14 amino acids. V was pared by 1 base and J by 5 bases, with 12 bases between. The CDR3 protein is CASSLISFRETQYF. CDR3 DNA: TGTGCCAGCAGCTTGATCAGTTTTCGGGAGACCCAGTACTTC.

The chain employs TRBV5-6 and TRBJ2-3; D might be TRBD2 (6 bases). V was cut by 7 bases and J by 0 bases, with 12 bases left in between. CDR3 length: 14 residues. Looked up from germline, CDR1 is SGHDT and CDR2 is YYEEEE. CDR3 protein: CASRRRASTDTQYF. For the CDR3, the DNA is TGTGCCAGCCGAAGGAGGGCCAGCACAGATACGCAGTATTTT. The full variable domain, with the rest looked up from reference TRBV5-6 and TRBJ2-3, is DAGVTQSPTHLIKTRGQQVTLRCSPKSGHDTVSWYQQALGQGPQFIFQYYEEEERQRGNFPDRFSGHQFPNYSSELNVNALLLGDSALYLCASRRRASTDTQYFGPGTRLTVL.

The rearrangement uses TRBV27 and TRBJ2-6, with D unclear. The V and J ends lost 5 bases and 0 bases respectively, with 11 bases between them. This CDR3 contains 16 residues. Per the germline V gene, CDR1 is MNHEY and CDR2 is SMNVEV (reference sequence). CDR3 nucleotide sequence: TGTGCCAGCAGTCACCGGTGGAGCTCTGGGGCCAACGTCCTGACTTTC. Translated, it gives CASSHRWSSGANVLTF.

The chain couples TRBV19 to TRBJ2-7; TRBD1 agrees at 7 bases. CDR3 length: 14 residues. V gave up 4 bases and J gave up 0 bases; unmatched junction bases: 3. Germline assignment: CDR1 LNHDA and CDR2 SQIVND (reference sequence). For the CDR3, the DNA is TGTGCCAGTAGTACACAGGGGCCCTCCTACGAGCAGTACTTC. Translation: CASSTQGPSYEQYF.

This clone showed up just once. This rearrangement joins TRBV6-1 to TRBJ2-7, with D possibly being TRBD1 (5 bases). Germline-derived CDR1 and CDR2 are MNHNS and SASEGT. CDR3 size: 14 residues. Trimming took off 5 bases at V and 3 bases at J, with 14 bases between the two ends. This chain's CDR3 is CASSTIRRGYEQYF. The CDR3 DNA follows: TGTGCCAGCAGTACCATACGAAGGGGCTACGAGCAGTACTTC.